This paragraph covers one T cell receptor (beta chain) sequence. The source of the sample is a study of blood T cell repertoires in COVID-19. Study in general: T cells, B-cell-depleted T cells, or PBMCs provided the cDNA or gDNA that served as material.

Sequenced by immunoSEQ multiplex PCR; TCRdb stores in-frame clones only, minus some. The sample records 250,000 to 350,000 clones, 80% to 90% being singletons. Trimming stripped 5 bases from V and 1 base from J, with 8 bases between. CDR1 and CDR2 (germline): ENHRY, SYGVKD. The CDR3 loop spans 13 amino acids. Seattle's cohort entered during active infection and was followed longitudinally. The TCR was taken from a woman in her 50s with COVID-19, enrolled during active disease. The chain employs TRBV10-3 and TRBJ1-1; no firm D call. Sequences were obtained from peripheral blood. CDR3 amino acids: CAISSQENTEAFF. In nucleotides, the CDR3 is TGTGCCATCAGTAGTCAGGAGAACACTGAAGCTTTCTTT.